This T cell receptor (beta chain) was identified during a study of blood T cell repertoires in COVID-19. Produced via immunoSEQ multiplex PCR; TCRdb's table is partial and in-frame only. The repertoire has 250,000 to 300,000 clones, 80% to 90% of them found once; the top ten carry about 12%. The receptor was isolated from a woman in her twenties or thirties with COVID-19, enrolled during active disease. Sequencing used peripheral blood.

CDR3 coding DNA: TGTGCCAGTAGGGCCGGGACAGGGAGAGAAAAACTGTTTTTT. As protein: CASRAGTGREKLFF. This chain joins TRBV19 and TRBJ1-4; 9 bases map to TRBD1. The ends lost 6 bases at V and 8 bases at J; junction bases unmatched: 7. The germline V gene has CDR1 LNHDA and CDR2 SQIVND (reference sequence). CDR3 length: 14 residues.